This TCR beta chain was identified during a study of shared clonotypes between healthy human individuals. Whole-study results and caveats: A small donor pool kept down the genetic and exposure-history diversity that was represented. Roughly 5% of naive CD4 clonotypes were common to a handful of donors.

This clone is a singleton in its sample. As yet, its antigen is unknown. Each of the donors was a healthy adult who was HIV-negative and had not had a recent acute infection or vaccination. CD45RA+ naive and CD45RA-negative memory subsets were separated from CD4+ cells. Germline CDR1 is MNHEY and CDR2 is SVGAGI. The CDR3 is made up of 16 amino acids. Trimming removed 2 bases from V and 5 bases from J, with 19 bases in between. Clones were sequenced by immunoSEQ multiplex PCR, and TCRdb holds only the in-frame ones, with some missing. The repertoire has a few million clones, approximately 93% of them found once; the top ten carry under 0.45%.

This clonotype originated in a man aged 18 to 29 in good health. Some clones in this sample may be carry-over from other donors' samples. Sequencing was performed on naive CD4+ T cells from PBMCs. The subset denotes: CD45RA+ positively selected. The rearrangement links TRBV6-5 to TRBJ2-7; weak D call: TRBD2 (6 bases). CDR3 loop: CASSYGRGPRGNEQYF. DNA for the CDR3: TGTGCCAGCAGTTACGGGCGGGGTCCCCGCGGGAACGAGCAGTACTTC.